Detailed here is one T cell receptor beta chain. What it recognizes is unknown. This sample is drawn from a study of T cell responses to AZD1222 COVID-19 vaccine. Points from the study as a whole: Repertoires in all cases were sampled only once the peak T cell response had passed. A reported finding is that nearly half of spike-specific TCRs target unmutated variant regions. Donors, mostly white British, included more females; clonal diversity was possibly underestimated.

The CDR3 is 16 residues long. Germline CDR1 reads LGHDT; CDR2 reads YNNKEL (reference sequence). J gave up 2 bases and V 5 bases, and 9 bases lay outside the gene matches. The assay was immunoSEQ multiplex PCR, and TCRdb's table has in-frame clones only and misses some. The sample lists 200,000 or so clones; 93% were seen once. The source was peripheral blood, collected on day 0 of MenACWY control vaccination. The V call is TRBV3-1 (or the pseudogene TRBV3-2), the J call TRBJ1-3; 7 bases map to TRBD1. The TCR was taken from an adult in good health. The DNA of the CDR3 is TGTGCCAGCAGCTTCCCCCCGACAGGGCCTGGAAACACCATATATTTT. It yields the protein CASSFPPTGPGNTIYF.